The 14 T cell receptor beta chains below all came from one sample that was sequenced in a study of response to subunit inactivated influenza vaccine. TCRdb fed the RT-PCR reads into MiXCR, producing one record per CDR3 protein. The table lists approximately 500,000 distinct CDR3 sequences, 14% of them singletons. This sample comprised PBMCs from blood, obtained approximately 12 days after vaccination. The source of these receptors is a man aged 45-65 years who received an inactivated influenza vaccine.

This clonotype was observed a handful of times. This chain connects TRBV9 to TRBJ2-5; TRBD2 might be the D (6 bases). V was pared by 0 bases and J by 4 bases, with 13 bases between. The CDR3 is made up of 15 amino acids. In germline, CDR1 is SGDLS, CDR2 YYNGEE. The CDR3 region is CASSVGGGRGETQYF. Here the CDR3 DNA reads TGTGCCAGCAGCGTAGGGGGAGGCAGAGGAGAGACCCAGTACTTC.

The CDR3 DNA reads TGTGCCAGCAGTTTTAGGACGGCGGCTGGAGGCTACACCTTC. Protein product: CASSFRTAAGGYTF. This chain joins TRBV5-6 and TRBJ1-2; D call uncertain. V was pared by 5 bases and J by 8 bases, with 19 bases between. Looked up from germline, CDR1 is SGHDT and CDR2 is YYEEEE. The CDR3 has 14 residues.

This clonotype showed up just a few times. V and J are TRBV20-1 and TRBJ2-4; D not certain. Trimming shortened V by 6 bases and J by 1 base, and 10 bases separated the two germline ends. Germline loops: CDR1 DFQATT, CDR2 SNEGSKA (reference sequence). This CDR3 contains 13 residues. CDR3 bases: TGCAGTGCATTTGACGTTGCCAAAAACATTCAGTACTTC. It specifies CSAFDVAKNIQYF.

In this sample, this clonotype turned up a few times. The chain carries TRBV12-3 or TRBV12-4 and TRBJ1-2, with D perhaps matching TRBD1 (5 bases). Deletions cut 1 base from V and 0 bases from J, with 12 bases between. The CDR3 covers 16 residues. CDR3 loop: CASSLVYGHPNYGYTF. The CDR3 region has the DNA TGTGCCAGCAGTTTAGTTTACGGACACCCTAACTATGGCTACACCTTC.

This clonotype was recorded a few times. This chain uses TRBV6-2 or TRBV6-3 with TRBJ2-7, with D unclear. This CDR3 has 14 amino acids. The germline V and J ends were trimmed by 4 bases and 1 base, with 11 bases remaining between them. The germline gives CDR1 MNHEY, CDR2 SVGEGT. CDR3 in DNA: TGTGCCAGCAGTTTTCCGTGGGGATCCTACGAGCAGTACTTC. Its translation: CASSFPWGSYEQYF.

The chain combines TRBV12-3 or TRBV12-4 with TRBJ2-7; D could derive from TRBD1 or TRBD2 (5 bases each). With 4 bases removed from V and 5 bases from J, the gap between germline ends came to 18 bases. The CDR3 covers 15 residues. CDR3 DNA: TGTGCCAGCAGTTCTCCTGTTGGGGGAAGGGACGAGCAGTACTTC. Its protein product is CASSSPVGGRDEQYF.

CDR3 coding DNA: TGCGCCAGCAGCCCGGGACTAGCCTACGGAGAGACCCAGTACTTC. Translated, it gives CASSPGLAYGETQYF. This chain links TRBV5-1 with TRBJ2-5, with TRBD2 matching 9 bases. Germline loops: CDR1 SGHRS, CDR2 YFSETQ. CDR3 size: 15 residues. With V trimmed by 4 bases and J by 4 bases, 8 bases remained unmatched. The full variable domain, its missing parts supplied by reference TRBV5-1 and TRBJ2-5, is KAGVTQTPRYLIKTRGQQVTLSCSPISGHRSVSWYQQTPGQGLQFLFEYFSETQRNKGNFPGRFSGRQFSNSRSEMNVSTLELGDSALYLCASSPGLAYGETQYFGPGTRLLVL.

The chain couples TRBV20-1 to TRBJ2-7, with 7 bases that match TRBD2. CDR1 is DFQATT and CDR2 is SNEGSKA in the germline V gene (reference sequence). There are 14 residues in the CDR3. V trimming: 6 bases; J trimming: 0 bases; junction bases outside the gene matches: 8. The CDR3 reads CSASGTFSSYEQYF. DNA for the CDR3: TGCAGTGCCAGCGGGACTTTCAGCTCCTACGAGCAGTACTTC.

The chain has TRBV1 and TRBJ2-1; the table's D call of TRBD2 was not tested on the DNA. TRBV1 is a known pseudogene. This CDR3 has 18 amino acids. CDR3 in DNA: TGCACCAGCAGCCAAGATCGGACTAGCGGGAGGCTAATCCATGAGCAGTTCTTC. It yields the protein CTSSQDRTSGRLIHEQFF.

The chain joins TRBV4-2 to TRBJ2-5; D is ambiguous. V was clipped by 2 bases and J by 5 bases, with 3 bases between them. Germline values: CDR1 LGHNA, CDR2 YNFKEQ. The CDR3 consists of 11 residues. CDR3 amino acids: CASSQTETQYF. CDR3 coding DNA: TGTGCCAGCAGCCAAACGGAGACCCAGTACTTC.

The chain couples TRBV30 to TRBJ2-5; weak D call: TRBD1 (6 bases). Germline loops: CDR1 GTSNPN, CDR2 SVGIG (reference sequence). V was shortened by 5 bases and J by 2 bases, with 12 bases between the two germline ends. The CDR3 runs 13 residues. The CDR3 nucleotides read TGTGCCTGGGATGGGGGCTTTCAAGAGACCCAGTACTTC. Translating gives CAWDGGFQETQYF. Using reference TRBV30 and TRBJ2-5 for the parts outside the CDR3, the full variable domain is SQTIHQWPATLVQPVGSPLSLECTVEGTSNPNLYWYRQAAGRGLQLLFYSVGIGQISSEVPQNLSASRPQDRQFILSSKKLLLSDSGFYLCAWDGGFQETQYFGPGTRLLVL.

This clonotype was picked up a small number of times. The chain uses TRBV12-3 or TRBV12-4 and TRBJ1-6; D is undetermined. The ends were cut back, 6 bases at V and 9 bases at J, with 18 bases in the middle. This CDR3 spans 15 amino acids. CDR3 residues: CASSFGSFGVSPLHF. The CDR3 DNA reads TGTGCCAGCAGCTTCGGGTCGTTCGGAGTTTCACCCCTCCACTTT.

This chain joins TRBV9 and TRBJ2-3; no clear D. Per the germline V gene, CDR1 is SGDLS and CDR2 is YYNGEE. V was trimmed by 3 bases and J by 0 bases, leaving 8 bases between them. The CDR3 contains 14 residues. The CDR3 DNA is TGTGCCAGCAGCGACCGGAAAAGCACAGATACGCAGTATTTT. It codes for CASSDRKSTDTQYF.

The rearrangement joins TRBV28 to TRBJ2-1; D is ambiguous. Trimming cost V 5 bases and J 5 bases, with 13 bases left between them. The germline CDR1 and CDR2 sequences are MDHEN and SYDVKM. This CDR3 has 14 residues. The chain's CDR3 is CASSPNVVNNEQFF. The CDR3 region has the DNA TGTGCCAGCAGTCCGAACGTGGTCAACAATGAGCAGTTCTTC.